Presented here are 27 T cell receptor beta chains from one specimen sequenced in a study of spatial heterogeneity in lung cancer. A single record per CDR3 protein comes from TCRdb applying MiXCR to the 5' RACE reads. The sample carries 45,000 to 65,000 distinct CDR3 sequences, about 7% recorded once. As for time point: sample taken at primary tumor resection. In each case, whole RNA from tumor, nontumor lung or frozen PBMC was sequenced unsorted. The sequenced sample was PBMCs, obtained at surgery. The receptors shown here come from a female donor with early-stage non-small cell lung cancer.

This clonotype showed up many times. This rearrangement joins TRBV29-1 to TRBJ1-2; possibly TRBD1 for D (5 bases). Trimming removed 5 bases from V and 6 bases from J, with 16 bases in between. Germline V gives CDR1 SQVTM, CDR2 ANQGSEA. The length of the CDR3 is 13 residues. CDR3 sequence (DNA): TGCAGCGTTCTCGGACAAACGGCGGATGGCTACACCTTC. Protein product: CSVLGQTADGYTF.

This clonotype was detected only a few times. The gene calls are TRBV20-1 and TRBJ1-4; D not resolved. Germline CDR1 reads DFQATT; CDR2 reads SNEGSKA (reference sequence). The V gene lost 7 bases and the J gene lost 2 bases, with 8 bases spanning the gap. The CDR3 runs 12 residues. Here the CDR3 DNA reads TGCAGTGGTGCATTGACTAATGAAAAACTGTTTTTT. It yields the protein CSGALTNEKLFF.

There are a few counts of this clonotype. The chain carries TRBV2 and TRBJ2-5, with D perhaps TRBD2 (7 bases). Germline V gene data show CDR1 as SNHLY and CDR2 as FYNNEI. The V end lost 7 bases, the J end lost 5 bases, and 14 bases lay between the germline ends. The CDR3 is made up of 13 amino acids. This chain's CDR3 is CASMGGPVETQYF. CDR3 nucleotides: TGTGCCAGCATGGGGGGGCCCGTGGAGACCCAGTACTTC.

A few counts support this clonotype. The V call is TRBV25-1, the J call TRBJ2-6; D may correspond to TRBD1 or TRBD2 (5 bases each). CDR1 is MGHDK, CDR2 SYGVNS, per germline. V shed 2 bases and J shed 2 bases, with 13 bases lying between them. The CDR3 covers 17 residues. In DNA, the CDR3 is TGTGCCAGCAGTGAAGAGGGGATGCTCACTGGGGCCAACGTCCTGACTTTC. Translated: CASSEEGMLTGANVLTF.

This clonotype was recorded many times. The chain links TRBV18 to TRBJ2-7; 9 bases match TRBD1. J lost 5 bases, V lost 6 bases, and 11 bases had no gene match. The V gene's germline CDR1 is KGHSH and CDR2 LQKENI. The CDR3 runs to 15 residues. This CDR3 reads CASSPRQGEVHEQYF. CDR3 nucleotide sequence: TGTGCCAGCTCGCCCCGACAGGGGGAAGTACACGAGCAGTACTTC.

This clonotype was detected ten times or more. The chain employs TRBV18 and TRBJ2-4; D is perhaps TRBD2 (6 bases). The length of the CDR3 is 14 residues. The V and J ends lost 2 bases and 8 bases respectively, with 13 bases between them. Germline assignment: CDR1 KGHSH and CDR2 LQKENI. Here the CDR3 DNA reads TGTGCCAGCTCACCAGGGCAGGGAGGTGACATTCAGTACTTC. It is translated as CASSPGQGGDIQYF.

This clonotype was found many times. This sequence joins TRBV24-1 and TRBJ1-2; D might be TRBD1 (5 bases). CDR1 and CDR2 (germline): KGHDR, SFDVKD. The CDR3 has 13 amino acids. The V and J ends lost 6 bases and 7 bases respectively, with 14 bases between them. The CDR3 here is CATSFDGAVGYTF. The CDR3 nucleotides are TGTGCCACCAGTTTTGACGGGGCGGTTGGCTACACCTTC.

This clonotype has a count of ten or more. J is TRBJ2-5 and V is TRBV14; no firm D call. Per the germline V gene, CDR1 is SGHDN and CDR2 is FVKESK. V was cut by 4 bases and J by 1 base, with 7 bases left in between. This CDR3 contains 13 residues. CDR3 nucleotides: TGTGCCAGCAGCCGGGCAGTCCAAGAGACCCAGTACTTC. Translating it yields CASSRAVQETQYF.

This clonotype was counted ten times or more. The chain joins TRBV20-1 to TRBJ1-2; no clear D gene. V was shortened by 6 bases and J by 6 bases, with 8 bases between the two germline ends. Germline CDR1 and CDR2: DFQATT and SNEGSKA (reference sequence). The CDR3 spans 10 residues. CDR3 amino acids: CSAIRDGYTF. As DNA, the CDR3 is TGCAGTGCCATAAGGGATGGCTACACCTTC.

The table lists this clonotype with many counts. This sequence joins TRBV21-1 and TRBJ2-3; TRBD2, as called in the table, went unchecked against the DNA. TRBV21-1 is assigned pseudogene status. CDR3 length equals 14 residues. CDR3 loop: CATKAAASTDTQYF. CDR3 in DNA: TGTGCCACCAAAGCGGCGGCCAGCACAGATACGCAGTATTTT.

The sample holds many counts of this clonotype. The genes are TRBV2 and TRBJ2-2; 7 bases fit TRBD1. Germline CDR1 reads SNHLY; CDR2 reads FYNNEI. Trimming removed 4 bases from V and 0 bases from J; junction bases left unmatched: 11. This CDR3 region has 18 residues. The CDR3 here is CASSGELTGTANTGELFF. For the CDR3, the DNA is TGTGCCAGCAGTGGGGAGTTGACAGGGACGGCGAACACCGGGGAGCTGTTTTTT.

The chain links TRBV14 to TRBJ1-2; D is undetermined. V was clipped by 2 bases and J by 4 bases, with 11 bases between them. Germline values: CDR1 SGHDN, CDR2 FVKESK. The CDR3 loop spans 14 amino acids. The CDR3 bases are TGTGCCAGCAGCCAATTGGGGAGCCTCTATGGCTACACCTTC. Its protein product is CASSQLGSLYGYTF.

This clonotype was observed at least ten times. The V call is TRBV5-1, the J call TRBJ1-1; the D gene is possibly TRBD1 (5 bases). Germline assignment: CDR1 SGHRS and CDR2 YFSETQ. The CDR3 totals 15 residues. Trimming stripped 0 bases from V and 1 base from J, with 10 bases between. CDR3 in DNA: TGCGCCAGCAGCTTGGTCCAGGGAGAGAACACTGAAGCTTTCTTT. It encodes CASSLVQGENTEAFF.

This clonotype was counted a few times. This rearrangement joins TRBV29-1 to TRBJ1-2; D ambiguous. Trimming removed 0 bases from V and 8 bases from J, with 7 bases in between. Per the germline V gene, CDR1 is SQVTM and CDR2 is ANQGSEA. The CDR3 sequence is 11 residues long. Here the CDR3 reads CSVEDLVGYTF. The CDR3 DNA follows: TGCAGCGTTGAAGATCTTGTAGGCTACACCTTC.

The chain joins TRBV19 to TRBJ2-1; D gene ambiguous. Trimming took off 0 bases at V and 5 bases at J, with 11 bases between the two ends. This CDR3 region has 15 residues. Germline CDR1 reads LNHDA; CDR2 reads SQIVND (reference sequence). The CDR3 DNA is TGTGCCAGTAGTATAGACCCCCGACCACACAATGAGCAGTTCTTC. This codes for CASSIDPRPHNEQFF.

This clonotype was detected ten times or more. The chain carries TRBV29-1 and TRBJ1-5; TRBD1 might be the D (6 bases). Germline V gene data show CDR1 as SQVTM and CDR2 as ANQGSEA. V was pared by 6 bases and J by 1 base, with 13 bases between. The CDR3 extends over 14 amino acids. CDR3 sequence (DNA): TGCAGCGTCGGGGCCGGACAGAGCAATCAGCCCCAGCATTTT. Translated: CSVGAGQSNQPQHF.

In this sample, this clonotype turned up many times. DNA of the CDR3: TGTGCCAGCAGCTCCGGGCCTCCGGGGGAAGAGACCCAGTACTTC. Amino acid sequence: CASSSGPPGEETQYF. The V call is TRBV9, the J call TRBJ2-5, with D possibly TRBD2 on 6 matching bases. The CDR3 sequence is 15 residues long. CDR1 and CDR2 (germline): SGDLS, YYNGEE. V shed 4 bases and J shed 3 bases, with 16 bases lying between them. The entire variable domain, with the rest obtained from reference TRBV9 and TRBJ2-5, is as follows: DSGVTQTPKHLITATGQRVTLRCSPRSGDLSVYWYQQSLDQGLQFLIQYYNGEERAKGNILERFSAQQFPDLHSELNLSSLELGDSALYFCASSSGPPGEETQYFGPGTRLLVL.

This clonotype came up many times. J is TRBJ2-3 and V is TRBV28; the D gene is possibly TRBD2 (7 bases). The V and J ends lost 8 bases and 4 bases respectively, with 16 bases between them. The CDR3 consists of 14 residues. Germline CDR1 and CDR2: MDHEN and SYDVKM. The CDR3 is CASLWRGGPDTQYF. CDR3 DNA: TGTGCCAGCCTTTGGAGGGGGGGGCCAGATACGCAGTATTTT.

This clonotype occurred many times. The chain is built from TRBV23-1 and TRBJ2-7; D might be TRBD1 (5 bases). TRBV23-1 is an open reading frame, and its role is uncertain. V lost 0 bases to trimming and J lost 6 bases, with 18 bases between them. The CDR3 is made up of 16 amino acids. The CDR3 region is CASSQSHPRVVCEQYF. In nucleotides, the CDR3 is TGCGCCAGCAGTCAATCACATCCCAGGGTGGTTTGCGAGCAGTACTTC.

This chain links TRBV7-9 with TRBJ2-5; D is unclear. V lost 0 bases and J 1 base, leaving 9 bases between the germline ends. This CDR3 is 15 amino acids long. Germline V gene sequence: CDR1 SEHNR, CDR2 FQNEAQ (reference sequence). The CDR3 loop reads CASSLAIGIQETQYF. CDR3 bases: TGTGCCAGCAGCTTAGCGATCGGCATCCAAGAGACCCAGTACTTC.

This clonotype is classed as medium-sized (0.01 to 0.1%). This chain joins TRBV29-1 and TRBJ2-7; D remains unclear. The V gene lost 3 bases and the J gene lost 0 bases, with 12 bases spanning the gap. The CDR3 spans 14 residues. Germline loops: CDR1 SQVTM, CDR2 ANQGSEA. For the CDR3, the DNA is TGCAGCGTTGACGGAGCCGGCAGCTCCTACGAGCAGTACTTC. This sequence encodes CSVDGAGSSYEQYF.

This clonotype was seen more than once but under ten times. The gene calls are TRBV6-5 and TRBJ1-1; D is undetermined. V lost 6 bases and J lost 4, with 12 bases in between. CDR3 length: 13 amino acids. CDR1 MNHEY and CDR2 SVGAGI come from the germline V gene. The chain's CDR3 is CASRHKRGTEAFF. The CDR3 coding sequence is TGTGCCAGCAGACATAAGAGAGGCACTGAAGCTTTCTTT.

The chain recombines TRBV7-8 with TRBJ1-1; D ambiguous. The CDR3 spans 13 residues. Germline assignment: CDR1 SGHVS and CDR2 FQNEAQ. The germline V and J ends were trimmed by 3 bases and 4 bases, with 9 bases remaining between them. CDR3 sequence reads: CASSFDGFTEAFF. Written as DNA, the CDR3 is TGTGCCAGCAGCTTCGATGGGTTCACTGAAGCTTTCTTT.

The table lists this clonotype with many counts. This chain uses TRBV7-8 with TRBJ2-1, with 15 bases lining up with TRBD2. Germline CDR1 reads SGHVS; CDR2 reads FQNEAQ. J gave up 0 bases and V 6 bases, and 9 bases lay outside the gene matches. This CDR3 contains 19 residues. CDR3 residues: CASRSGLAGGPSSYNEQFF. For the CDR3, the DNA is TGTGCCAGCAGGTCGGGACTAGCGGGGGGCCCAAGCTCCTACAATGAGCAGTTCTTC.

This clonotype was detected ten times or more. The J gene is TRBJ1-1, the V gene TRBV4-1; maybe TRBD1 (5 bases). This CDR3 spans 14 amino acids. Germline V gives CDR1 MGHRA, CDR2 YSYEKL. The V and J ends lost 7 bases and 0 bases respectively, with 12 bases between them. CDR3 DNA sequence: TGCGCCAGCACCCCCGGGACGGTGAACACTGAAGCTTTCTTT. Translation gives CASTPGTVNTEAFF.

This clonotype has only a few counts. V is TRBV7-2 and J is TRBJ2-3; a weak D match, TRBD2 (6 bases). Trimming stripped 5 bases from V and 2 bases from J, with 8 bases between. Germline CDR1 SGHTA, CDR2 FQGNSA. The CDR3 has 13 residues. CDR3 sequence reads: CASSRDFTDTQYF. Here the CDR3 DNA reads TGTGCCAGCAGCCGGGACTTCACAGATACGCAGTATTTT.

This clonotype was found many times. V is TRBV7-2 and J is TRBJ2-5, with TRBD2 matching 12 bases. CDR3 length: 18 amino acids. Trimming at V came to 2 bases and at J to 1 base, leaving 8 bases not matched to a gene. The germline gives CDR1 SGHTA, CDR2 FQGNSA. In nucleotides, the CDR3 is TGTGCCAGCAGCTTATCTACGACTAGCGGGGGATTCCAAGAGACCCAGTACTTC. Encoded protein: CASSLSTTSGGFQETQYF.